A selection of T cell receptor beta chains follows, all from one sample in a study of blood T cell repertoires in COVID-19. Sequencing used immunoSEQ multiplex PCR; TCRdb keeps in-frame clones, though not all of them. The table records 240,000 or so clones, about 85% of them present only once. Sequencing was carried out using peripheral blood. These receptors all stem from a man in his 60s who had recovered from COVID-19. Both conserved end residues are part of each CDR3. D genes are given only for firm matches. Only part of the rows carry a size: once, few, many, or a class if the clone is expanded.

clone_size: few
j_call: TRBJ2-2
v_call: TRBV27
d_call: .
cdr3_aa: CASGSGGGTGELFF
cdr3_nt: TGTGCCAGCGGGTCCGGGGGAGGCACCGGGGAGCTGTTTTTT

clone_size: .
j_call: TRBJ2-3
v_call: TRBV27
d_call: TRBD1
cdr3_aa: CASSFGQGTQYF
cdr3_nt: TGTGCCAGCAGCTTCGGACAGGGAACGCAGTATTTT

clone_size: .
j_call: TRBJ2-3
v_call: TRBV11-3
d_call: TRBD2
cdr3_aa: CASSDSSGANTDTQYF
cdr3_nt: TGTGCCAGCAGCGACAGTAGCGGGGCGAACACAGATACGCAGTATTTT

clone_size: .
j_call: TRBJ1-1
v_call: TRBV6-6
d_call: .
cdr3_aa: CASSLTRSNGAFF
cdr3_nt: TGTGCCAGCAGTTTAACTAGGTCGAATGGAGCTTTCTTT

clone_size: .
j_call: TRBJ2-3
v_call: TRBV11-3
d_call: .
cdr3_aa: CASASGDMADTQYF
cdr3_nt: TGTGCCAGCGCGAGCGGGGACATGGCAGATACGCAGTATTTT

clone_size: .
j_call: TRBJ1-2
v_call: TRBV9
d_call: TRBD1
cdr3_aa: CASSATGGDDGYTF
cdr3_nt: TGTGCCAGCAGCGCGACAGGGGGCGACGATGGCTACACCTTC

clone_size: once
j_call: TRBJ1-6
v_call: TRBV25-1
d_call: TRBD1
cdr3_aa: CASSDLAGQGGSPLHF
cdr3_nt: TGTGCCAGCAGTGACTTGGCGGGACAGGGTGGTTCACCCCTCCACTTT

clone_size: .
j_call: TRBJ2-5
v_call: TRBV5-1
d_call: TRBD1
cdr3_aa: CASSLEVGQGAGETQYF
cdr3_nt: TGCGCCAGCAGCTTGGAAGTGGGACAGGGGGCAGGAGAGACCCAGTACTTC

clone_size: once
j_call: TRBJ2-3
v_call: TRBV5-1
d_call: TRBD2
cdr3_aa: CASGAGGPLWNTQYF
cdr3_nt: TGCGCCAGCGGAGCGGGGGGGCCATTATGGAATACGCAGTATTTT

clone_size: .
j_call: TRBJ1-2
v_call: TRBV3-1/TRBV3-2
d_call: TRBD1
cdr3_aa: CASSQESRTGNYGYTF
cdr3_nt: TGTGCCAGCAGCCAAGAGAGCAGGACAGGGAACTATGGCTACACCTTC

clone_size: .
j_call: TRBJ2-4
v_call: TRBV7-8
d_call: .
cdr3_aa: CASSSREAAAKNIQYF
cdr3_nt: TGTGCCAGCAGTTCCAGAGAGGCCGCGGCCAAAAACATTCAGTACTTC

clone_size: .
j_call: TRBJ2-5
v_call: TRBV5-5
d_call: .
cdr3_aa: CASSDYLRETQYF
cdr3_nt: TGTGCCAGCAGCGATTACTTACGGGAGACCCAGTACTTC

clone_size: .
j_call: TRBJ1-2
v_call: TRBV29-1
d_call: .
cdr3_aa: CSVEAGVAYGYTF
cdr3_nt: TGCAGCGTTGAAGCCGGGGTAGCCTATGGCTACACCTTC

clone_size: .
j_call: TRBJ2-5
v_call: TRBV5-1
d_call: TRBD2
cdr3_aa: CASSETSGGISQYF
cdr3_nt: TGCGCCAGCAGCGAGACTAGCGGGGGGATTTCCCAGTACTTC

clone_size: .
j_call: TRBJ1-4
v_call: TRBV4-2
d_call: TRBD1
cdr3_aa: CASSQQDRADEKLFF
cdr3_nt: TGTGCCAGCAGCCAGCAGGACAGGGCGGATGAAAAACTGTTTTTT

clone_size: .
j_call: TRBJ1-6
v_call: TRBV18
d_call: TRBD1
cdr3_aa: CASSPSGQGGNSPLHF
cdr3_nt: TGTGCCAGCTCACCTAGCGGACAGGGTGGGAATTCACCCCTCCACTTT

clone_size: .
j_call: TRBJ1-2
v_call: TRBV11-2
d_call: TRBD1
cdr3_aa: CASSAATGAYGYTF
cdr3_nt: TGTGCCAGCAGCGCCGCGACAGGGGCGTATGGCTACACCTTC

clone_size: .
j_call: TRBJ1-1
v_call: TRBV9
d_call: TRBD1
cdr3_aa: CASSQDRGEAFF
cdr3_nt: TGTGCCAGCAGCCAGGACAGGGGCGAAGCTTTCTTT

clone_size: .
j_call: TRBJ2-4
v_call: TRBV5-1
d_call: .
cdr3_aa: CASSFRGPENIQYF
cdr3_nt: TGCGCCAGCAGCTTCAGGGGACCGGAAAACATTCAGTACTTC

clone_size: few
j_call: TRBJ1-2
v_call: TRBV13
d_call: TRBD1
cdr3_aa: CASTQGNGYGYTF
cdr3_nt: TGTGCCAGCACACAGGGGAACGGCTATGGCTACACCTTC

clone_size: .
j_call: TRBJ2-3
v_call: TRBV2
d_call: .
cdr3_aa: CASSELVLAHYRTDTQYF
cdr3_nt: TGTGCCAGCAGTGAACTGGTACTAGCCCATTACCGCACAGATACGCAGTATTTT

clone_size: .
j_call: TRBJ1-1
v_call: TRBV5-6
d_call: .
cdr3_aa: CASSTGQTRNTEAFF
cdr3_nt: TGTGCCAGCAGCACCGGACAGACCCGGAACACTGAAGCTTTCTTT

clone_size: .
j_call: TRBJ2-7
v_call: TRBV3-1/TRBV3-2
d_call: TRBD1
cdr3_aa: CASSQKTGGPYEQYF
cdr3_nt: TGTGCCAGCAGCCAGAAGACAGGGGGCCCCTACGAGCAGTACTTC

clone_size: .
j_call: TRBJ2-3
v_call: TRBV15
d_call: TRBD2
cdr3_aa: CATSRDPPGLAMHTQYF
cdr3_nt: TGTGCCACCAGCAGAGATCCCCCGGGACTAGCGATGCATACGCAGTATTTT

clone_size: once
j_call: TRBJ1-4
v_call: TRBV7-8
d_call: .
cdr3_aa: CASSLTESTNEKLFF
cdr3_nt: TGTGCCAGCAGCTTAACGGAGAGTACTAATGAAAAACTGTTTTTT

clone_size: .
j_call: TRBJ1-1
v_call: TRBV9
d_call: .
cdr3_aa: CASSEGGRLNTEAFF
cdr3_nt: TGTGCCAGCAGCGAGGGGGGGCGGCTTAACACTGAAGCTTTCTTT

clone_size: .
j_call: TRBJ1-6
v_call: TRBV19
d_call: TRBD1
cdr3_aa: CASSISLPGTGYSPLHF
cdr3_nt: TGTGCCAGTAGTATTTCCCTTCCCGGGACAGGGTATTCACCCCTCCACTTT

clone_size: .
j_call: TRBJ2-3
v_call: TRBV9
d_call: TRBD1
cdr3_aa: CASTYLPPGQERVDTQYF
cdr3_nt: TGTGCCAGCACCTACCTACCTCCGGGACAGGAAAGAGTAGATACGCAGTATTTT

clone_size: .
j_call: TRBJ2-7
v_call: TRBV19
d_call: .
cdr3_aa: CASSIREGSYEQYF
cdr3_nt: TGTGCCAGTAGTATCCGAGAGGGTTCCTACGAGCAGTACTTC

clone_size: .
j_call: TRBJ1-2
v_call: TRBV6-5
d_call: TRBD1
cdr3_aa: CASRGQGYYGYTF
cdr3_nt: TGTGCCAGCAGAGGACAGGGCTACTATGGCTACACCTTC

clone_size: .
j_call: TRBJ2-1
v_call: TRBV11-2
d_call: .
cdr3_aa: CASSSPKSGSSSYNEQFF
cdr3_nt: TGTGCCAGCAGCTCCCCAAAGTCAGGGTCCAGCTCCTACAATGAGCAGTTCTTC

clone_size: .
j_call: TRBJ2-3
v_call: TRBV24-1
d_call: .
cdr3_aa: CATSGVGRGLDTQYF
cdr3_nt: TGTGCCACCAGTGGAGTTGGACGAGGGCTCGATACGCAGTATTTT

clone_size: .
j_call: TRBJ1-1
v_call: TRBV6-6
d_call: .
cdr3_aa: CASSYYSSGKDTEAFF
cdr3_nt: TGTGCCAGCAGTTATTACTCCTCGGGAAAGGACACTGAAGCTTTCTTT

clone_size: .
j_call: TRBJ2-2
v_call: TRBV6-6
d_call: TRBD1
cdr3_aa: CASSGRQGPTGELFF
cdr3_nt: TGTGCCAGCAGTGGTAGACAGGGGCCCACCGGGGAGCTGTTTTTT

clone_size: .
j_call: TRBJ1-2
v_call: TRBV11-2
d_call: TRBD1
cdr3_aa: CASRPRQGALYGYTF
cdr3_nt: TGTGCCAGCAGACCTAGACAGGGAGCCCTTTATGGCTACACCTTC

clone_size: .
j_call: TRBJ2-1
v_call: TRBV19
d_call: .
cdr3_aa: CASSIGAGPYNEQFF
cdr3_nt: TGTGCCAGTAGTATTGGGGCAGGGCCCTACAATGAGCAGTTCTTC